These 25 T cell receptor beta chains came from one sample sequenced in a study of cytomegalovirus exposure and HLA in healthy donors. Both 60 Vbeta primers and 13 Jbeta primers went into the PCR. Clones were read by immunoSEQ multiplex PCR, and TCRdb kept only the in-frame ones, dropping some. The table lists 150,000 to 250,000 clones, approximately 79% of them singletons. The sample taken for sequencing was PBMCs. Source of these receptors: a girl between 10 and 17 years old in good health and CMV-seropositive.

This chain links TRBV7-2 with TRBJ1-5; TRBD1 might be the D (5 bases). The CDR3 totals 16 residues. V was pared by 2 bases and J by 5 bases, with 16 bases between. Germline V gene sequence: CDR1 SGHTA, CDR2 FQGNSA. The CDR3 loop is CASSLMGSGAHQPQHF. The CDR3 bases are TGTGCCAGCAGCTTAATGGGCAGCGGGGCCCATCAGCCCCAGCATTTT.

The chain is built from TRBV10-1 and TRBJ2-5; 14 bases fit TRBD2. This CDR3 contains 16 residues. Trimming at V came to 2 bases and at J to 2 bases, leaving 1 base not matched to a gene. Germline assignment: CDR1 WNHNN and CDR2 SYGVQD (reference sequence). CDR3 residues: CASSEGLAGGQETQYF. In DNA, the CDR3 is TGCGCCAGCAGTGAGGGACTAGCGGGGGGACAAGAGACCCAGTACTTC.

The CDR3 reads CASSASGWEQPQHF. The CDR3 DNA sequence: TGTGCCAGCAGTGCCTCAGGGTGGGAACAGCCCCAGCATTTT. The rearrangement links TRBV2 to TRBJ1-5; the D gene is possibly TRBD1 (5 bases). V lost 4 bases and J lost 7, with 14 bases in between. This CDR3 is built from 14 residues. The germline gives CDR1 SNHLY, CDR2 FYNNEI.

The rearrangement links TRBV9 to TRBJ2-5; D is unclear. Between the trimmed V and J ends, which lost 0 bases and 7 bases, there was a span of 7 bases. The germline CDR1 and CDR2 sequences are SGDLS and YYNGEE. CDR3 size: 12 residues. Here the CDR3 reads CASSVVAGTQYF. The CDR3 DNA reads as TGTGCCAGCAGCGTAGTAGCTGGGACCCAGTACTTC.

This chain joins TRBV19 and TRBJ2-2; D is perhaps TRBD2 (5 bases). The CDR3 runs to 15 residues. Germline assignment: CDR1 LNHDA and CDR2 SQIVND (reference sequence). Trimming took off 7 bases at V and 4 bases at J, with 16 bases between the two ends. The CDR3 nucleotides are TGTGCCAGTATCCGCCGGGCCGAGGGCACCGGGGAGCTGTTTTTT. Translation gives CASIRRAEGTGELFF.

In its sample, this clone was seen a few times. This sample also contains other DNA sequences that code for the same CDR3. The CDR3 region has the DNA TGCGCCAGCAGCGGTAGCGGGGGATACAATGAGCAGTTCTTC. Protein: CASSGSGGYNEQFF. The V and J genes are TRBV5-1 and TRBJ2-1, with TRBD2 matching over 9 bases. CDR1 SGHRS and CDR2 YFSETQ come from the germline V gene. Trimming took 4 bases from V and 4 from J; bases not matched to a gene: 3. The CDR3 is 14 residues long.

Only one count was recorded for this clone. This chain links TRBV19 with TRBJ2-1, with D possibly TRBD1 on 6 matching bases. With 6 bases removed from V and 3 bases from J, the gap between germline ends came to 9 bases. The CDR3 covers 13 residues. Germline CDR1 and CDR2: LNHDA and SQIVND (reference sequence). CDR3 in amino acids: CASSRGGYNEQFF. The CDR3 DNA sequence: TGTGCCAGTAGCCGAGGGGGCTACAATGAGCAGTTCTTC.

The V and J genes are TRBV18 and TRBJ1-1; unclear D gene. This CDR3 has 14 residues. The germline V gene has CDR1 KGHSH and CDR2 LQKENI. The V and J ends lost 4 bases and 5 bases respectively, with 14 bases between them. In DNA, the CDR3 is TGTGCCAGCTCACTCGGACGGGAACGTACTGAAGCTTTCTTT. This gives the protein CASSLGRERTEAFF.

The J gene is TRBJ1-4, the V gene TRBV5-1, with 10 bases that match TRBD1. Germline V gives CDR1 SGHRS, CDR2 YFSETQ. V shed 4 bases and J 7 bases; nucleotides not matched to a gene: 7. The CDR3 has 15 amino acids. In DNA, the CDR3 is TGCGCCAGCAGCCTAACCCGGGACAGGGGTGAAAAACTGTTTTTT. It is translated as CASSLTRDRGEKLFF.

The rearrangement uses TRBV6-5 and TRBJ2-5, with D unresolved. Germline CDR1 and CDR2: MNHEY and SVGAGI. The CDR3 loop spans 14 amino acids. Trimming stripped 3 bases from V and 1 base from J, with 9 bases between. The CDR3 nucleotides are TGTGCCAGCAGTTATGGGCCACTCCAAGAGACCCAGTACTTC. It translates to CASSYGPLQETQYF.

The chain recombines TRBV6-5 with TRBJ1-2; 10 positions match TRBD1. The CDR3 extends over 13 amino acids. Germline V gene sequence: CDR1 MNHEY, CDR2 SVGAGI. J was trimmed by 6 bases and V by 6 bases; bases with no gene match: 4. CDR3 DNA sequence: TGTGCCAGCAGGAGGACAGGGGGGCATGGCTACACCTTC. This codes for CASRRTGGHGYTF.

The V and J genes are TRBV5-4 and TRBJ1-2; D may be TRBD1 (5 bases). This CDR3 has 16 amino acids. Germline assignment: CDR1 SGHNT and CDR2 YYREEE (reference sequence). V shed 0 bases and J shed 2 bases, with 14 bases lying between them. The CDR3 coding sequence is TGTGCCAGCAGCTTGGGGGGGGACGGAAACAACTATGGCTACACCTTC. It yields the protein CASSLGGDGNNYGYTF.

In nucleotides, the CDR3 is TGTGCCAGCTTAGATAGGGCGGGCGAAAAACTGTTTTTT. It yields the protein CASLDRAGEKLFF. The J gene is TRBJ1-4, the V gene TRBV2; D unresolved. Germline lookup yields CDR1 SNHLY and CDR2 FYNNEI. The length of the CDR3 is 13 residues. The ends were cut back, 8 bases at V and 8 bases at J, with 15 bases in the middle.

This sequence joins TRBV6-6 and TRBJ1-1; no reliable D call. Trimming removed 6 bases from V and 1 base from J, with 12 bases in between. CDR1 is MNHNY and CDR2 is SVGAGI in the germline V gene (reference sequence). There are 14 residues in the CDR3. DNA of the CDR3: TGTGCCAGCAGAGAAGGGAGGAAGAACACTGAAGCTTTCTTT. Translating it yields CASREGRKNTEAFF.

On this clone: Germline is not matched at one junction end, which may reflect a read error. This chain connects TRBV7-9 to TRBJ1-6; D possibly corresponds to TRBD1 (5 bases). Germline V gene data show CDR1 as SEHNR and CDR2 as FQNEAQ (reference sequence). The CDR3 is 16 residues long. The CDR3 here is CSSSLGGGVKNSPLHF. Here the CDR3 DNA reads TGTTCCAGCAGCTTAGGCGGGGGGGTGAAAAATTCACCCCTCCACTTT.

The V and J genes are TRBV6-6 and TRBJ2-2; 7 bases line up with TRBD1. V shed 4 bases and J 5 bases; nucleotides not matched to a gene: 10. Germline V gene sequence: CDR1 MNHNY, CDR2 SVGAGI (reference sequence). The CDR3 covers 16 residues. The chain's CDR3 is CASSSPTGIRTGELFF. CDR3 bases: TGTGCCAGCAGTTCACCGACAGGGATAAGGACCGGGGAGCTGTTTTTT.

The rearrangement links TRBV27 to TRBJ2-7, with TRBD1 matching 9 bases. V shed 6 bases and J 1 base; nucleotides not matched to a gene: 4. The length of the CDR3 is 14 residues. Germline CDR1 and CDR2: MNHEY and SMNVEV (reference sequence). DNA for the CDR3: TGTGCCAGCAGACGGGACAGGGCTTCCTACGAGCAGTACTTC. Amino acids: CASRRDRASYEQYF.

This chain uses TRBV6-6 with TRBJ1-1; D gene unclear. The length of the CDR3 is 13 residues. Germline loops: CDR1 MNHNY, CDR2 SVGAGI (reference sequence). V was pared by 5 bases and J by 3 bases, with 10 bases between. CDR3 in DNA: TGTGCCAGCAGTCATCAGGACTACACTGAAGCTTTCTTT. Amino acid sequence: CASSHQDYTEAFF.

The rearrangement uses TRBV5-4 and TRBJ2-7; 10 bases agree with TRBD2. CDR3 length equals 16 residues. CDR1 is SGHNT and CDR2 is YYREEE in the germline V gene (reference sequence). V lost 3 bases and J lost 3; bases outside the gene matches: 9. The CDR3 DNA follows: TGTGCCAGCAGCTCGTACGGAGCGGGGGGGAACTACGAGCAGTACTTC. It specifies CASSSYGAGGNYEQYF. The entire variable domain, with the rest obtained from reference TRBV5-4 and TRBJ2-7, is as follows: ETGVTQSPTHLIKTRGQQVTLRCSSQSGHNTVSWYQQALGQGPQFIFQYYREEENGRGNFPPRFSGLQFPNYSSELNVNALELDDSALYLCASSSYGAGGNYEQYFGPGTRLTVT.

The genes are TRBV16 and TRBJ2-7; 10 nucleotides agree with TRBD1. J gave up 6 bases and V 0 bases, and 11 bases lay outside the gene matches. CDR1 and CDR2 from the germline V gene are KGHSY and FQNENV. This CDR3 comprises 17 residues. DNA for the CDR3: TGTGCCAGCAGCCAATCGTATGACGGACAGGGGGTCATCGAGCAGTACTTC. Encoded protein: CASSQSYDGQGVIEQYF.

The chain is built from TRBV2 and TRBJ2-7; possibly TRBD2 for D (6 bases). Germline V CDR1 and CDR2: SNHLY, FYNNEI. Trimming cost V 2 bases and J 1 base, with 12 bases left between them. This CDR3 contains 15 residues. CDR3 DNA: TGTGCCAGCAGTGAACGGCGGGACGTATCCTACGAGCAGTACTTC. It specifies CASSERRDVSYEQYF.

The V call is TRBV7-9, the J call TRBJ2-3; 7 bases are shared with TRBD1. In germline, CDR1 is SEHNR, CDR2 FQNEAQ (reference sequence). The CDR3 consists of 14 residues. Germline trimming cut 4 bases from V and 4 bases from J; bases unmatched to any gene: 5. The CDR3 here is CASSSIDRADTQYF. The CDR3 region has the DNA TGTGCCAGCAGCTCAATCGACAGGGCAGATACGCAGTATTTT.

The gene calls are TRBV4-2 and TRBJ2-5; maybe TRBD1 (7 bases). The V gene lost 2 bases and the J gene lost 5 bases, with 24 bases spanning the gap. CDR3 length: 18 residues. In germline, CDR1 is LGHNA, CDR2 YNFKEQ. This CDR3 reads CASSQSRRGRGVLETQYF. CDR3 DNA sequence: TGTGCCAGCAGCCAAAGCCGAAGGGGCAGGGGGGTTCTGGAGACCCAGTACTTC.

This clone showed up just a few times. The rearrangement uses TRBV6-4 and TRBJ2-3; the match to TRBD2 covers 9 bases. From germline, CDR1 is MRHNA and CDR2 SNTAGT. The J segment lost 0 bases and the V segment lost 0 bases, leaving 1 base of the junction unmatched. This CDR3 comprises 16 residues. The CDR3 DNA is TGTGCCAGCAGTGACTCAGCGGGGGGTAGCACAGATACGCAGTATTTT. Its translation is CASSDSAGGSTDTQYF.

The V call is TRBV4-3, the J call TRBJ1-1; 9 positions agree with TRBD1. The CDR3 contains 17 residues. Germline values: CDR1 LGHNA, CDR2 YSLEER. Germline trimming cut 5 bases from V and 4 bases from J; bases unmatched to any gene: 14. The CDR3 coding sequence is TGCGCCAGCAGCGCCCGCTACCCTGGACAGGGGAGCACTGAAGCTTTCTTT. The encoded protein is CASSARYPGQGSTEAFF.